The entry below gives a single T cell receptor beta chain sequence along with its context. Using a J-beta primer mix together with a sample-barcoded 5' primer, a second PCR was run for roughly 7 to 11 cycles. Every molecule of cDNA carried a tag from a template-switch adaptor with 12 random nucleotides. Each CDR3 protein is one row after TCRdb ran MiXCR on the 5' RACE reads. The sample carries under 2,000,000 distinct CDR3 sequences, about 50% recorded once. The sample is drawn from a study of blood T cells in healthy people across ages. The source is a woman aged 40 to 50 in good health. Sequences were obtained from blood.

The CDR3 region is CASSADGLKQYF. The CDR3 DNA reads as TGTGCCAGCAGCGCGGACGGTCTTAAGCAGTATTTT. The chain joins TRBV7-2 to TRBJ2-3; D not certain. Trimming took 5 bases from V and 11 from J, leaving 14 bases between them. Germline V CDR1 and CDR2: SGHTA, FQGNSA. CDR3 length: 12 residues.